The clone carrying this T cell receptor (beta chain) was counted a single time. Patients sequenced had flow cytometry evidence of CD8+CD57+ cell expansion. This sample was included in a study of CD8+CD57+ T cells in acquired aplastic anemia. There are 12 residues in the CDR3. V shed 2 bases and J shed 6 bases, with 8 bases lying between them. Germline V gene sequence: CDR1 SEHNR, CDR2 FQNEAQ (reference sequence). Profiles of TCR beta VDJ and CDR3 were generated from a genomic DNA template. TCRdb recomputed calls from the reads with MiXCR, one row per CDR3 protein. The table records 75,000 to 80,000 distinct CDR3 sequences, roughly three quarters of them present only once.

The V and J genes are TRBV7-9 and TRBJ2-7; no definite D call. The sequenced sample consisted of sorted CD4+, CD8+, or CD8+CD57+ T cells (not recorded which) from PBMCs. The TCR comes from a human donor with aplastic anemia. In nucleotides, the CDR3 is TGTGCCAGCAGCTTAATACCGGGCGAGCAGTACTTC. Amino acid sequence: CASSLIPGEQYF.